What follows are 26 T cell receptor beta chains derived from one specimen sequenced in a study of early T cells in non-severe SARS-CoV-2 infection (dated by TCRdb to about 2021). The library was obtained by 5' RACE. Sequencing relied on a NextSeq 500. TCRdb redid the processing of the public reads, applying fastp at Q25 and MiXCR, and retained in-frame beta chains. CDR3 protein sequences are deduplicated, and each keeps its most common genes and DNA. In all, the sample holds 53,000 or so distinct CDR3 sequences, and 12% of those were seen once. The top ten clonotypes cover 2.5% of the sample. Material: whole blood, obtained at baseline. The receptor set was obtained from an adult who was a healthcare worker with PCR-confirmed SARS-CoV-2 infection or an uninfected control (not recorded which).

This clonotype was seen repeatedly, ten times or more. V usage is TRBV6-2 or TRBV6-3 and J usage is TRBJ1-1, with 7 bases fitting TRBD1. J was trimmed by 0 bases and V by 2 bases; bases with no gene match: 6. This CDR3 comprises 16 residues. CDR1 is MNHEY, CDR2 SVGEGT, per germline. The DNA of the CDR3 is TGTGCCAGCAGTTACGCGGGACAGACGATGAACACTGAAGCTTTCTTT. Translation gives CASSYAGQTMNTEAFF.

The table lists this clonotype with a few counts. This chain connects TRBV28 to TRBJ1-1; the D gene is possibly TRBD1 (5 bases). CDR1 MDHEN and CDR2 SYDVKM come from the germline V gene. The CDR3 spans 15 residues. The ends were cut back, 6 bases at V and 6 bases at J, with 20 bases in the middle. This chain's CDR3 is CASSREGLRYPEAFF. The CDR3 nucleotides are TGTGCCAGCAGCCGCGAGGGGCTACGGTACCCTGAAGCTTTCTTT.

V usage is TRBV10-3 and J usage is TRBJ2-7; TRBD2 is a possible D gene (7 bases). The CDR3 runs to 16 residues. Germline lookup yields CDR1 ENHRY and CDR2 SYGVKD. With 2 bases removed from V and 8 bases from J, the gap between germline ends came to 22 bases. The DNA for the CDR3 is TGTGCCATCAGTGAGAGGGGGGGGACTGCCCCCACCAAGCAGTACTTC. This encodes CAISERGGTAPTKQYF.

This clonotype was detected only a few times. V usage is TRBV10-3 and J usage is TRBJ2-7; D is unresolved. Germline V CDR1 and CDR2: ENHRY, SYGVKD. The CDR3 has 12 residues. CDR3 nucleotides: TGTGCGCTAGGTAGGGACTCCTACGAGCAGTACTTC. This gives the protein CALGRDSYEQYF.

J is TRBJ2-7 and V is TRBV11-1; no definite D call. V shed 2 bases and J shed 0 bases, with 8 bases lying between them. The CDR3 extends over 14 amino acids. In germline, CDR1 is SGHAT, CDR2 FQDESV (reference sequence). The CDR3 here is CASSLTHNSYEQYF. As DNA, the CDR3 is TGTGCCAGCAGCTTAACGCACAACTCCTACGAGCAGTACTTC.

This clonotype came up a few times. The CDR3 reads CASTAAYEQYF. CDR3 sequence (DNA): TGTGCCAGCACGGCCGCCTACGAGCAGTACTTC. The chain combines TRBV7-2 with TRBJ2-7, with D hard to call. Trimming took 7 bases from V and 2 from J, leaving 6 bases between them. The CDR3 is made up of 11 amino acids. Germline lookup yields CDR1 SGHTA and CDR2 FQGNSA. The whole variable domain, remainder taken from reference TRBV7-2 and TRBJ2-7, is GAGVSQSPSNKVTEKGKDVELRCDPISGHTALYWYRQSLGQGLEFLIYFQGNSAPDKSGLPSDRFSAERTGGSVSTLTIQRTQQEDSAVYLCASTAAYEQYFGPGTRLTVT.

The chain is built from TRBV18 and TRBJ2-1, with TRBD2 as a possible D gene (5 bases). Per the germline V gene, CDR1 is KGHSH and CDR2 is LQKENI. This CDR3 is 14 amino acids long. V lost 1 base, J lost 2 bases, and 6 bases lay in between. CDR3 nucleotides: TGTGCCAGCTCACCACGGGAGCCCTACAATGAGCAGTTCTTC. Its translation is CASSPREPYNEQFF.

This clonotype has a count of ten or more. The chain carries TRBV3-1 and TRBJ2-2; D not resolved. The CDR3 contains 10 residues. The V gene lost 9 bases and the J gene lost 6 bases, with 5 bases spanning the gap. Germline values: CDR1 LGHDT, CDR2 YNNKEL (reference sequence). CDR3 sequence reads: CARASGELFF. The CDR3 nucleotides are TGTGCCAGGGCTTCCGGGGAGCTGTTTTTT.

The table lists this clonotype with many counts. This chain joins TRBV7-9 and TRBJ1-1; D is uncertain. V dropped 3 bases and J dropped 5 bases, with 7 bases sitting between them. The CDR3 loop spans 12 amino acids. Germline V gene data show CDR1 as SEHNR and CDR2 as FQNEAQ (reference sequence). CDR3 sequence (DNA): TGTGCCAGCAGCTTTGAAAGTACTGAAGCTTTCTTT. Translating it yields CASSFESTEAFF.

This clonotype is medium-sized (0.01 to 0.1%) within its sample. This chain connects TRBV2 to TRBJ2-7; 10 bases map to TRBD1. The CDR3 extends over 14 amino acids. The V gene's germline CDR1 is SNHLY and CDR2 FYNNEI. Germline trimming cut 4 bases from V and 9 bases from J; bases unmatched to any gene: 9. The DNA of the CDR3 is TGTGCCAGCAGTGGGGCGACAGGGGGCGAGGTGCAGTACTTC. The encoded protein is CASSGATGGEVQYF.

Only a few counts were recorded for this clonotype. This chain connects TRBV19 to TRBJ2-7, with 7 positions matching TRBD1. The CDR3 has 16 residues. The V gene's germline CDR1 is LNHDA and CDR2 SQIVND (reference sequence). V lost 5 bases and J lost 7; bases outside the gene matches: 17. Written as DNA, the CDR3 is TGTGCCAGTAGTCCCCACCGGACAGGCTTAACCGGTGAGCAGTACTTC. Protein product: CASSPHRTGLTGEQYF.

This clonotype is termed medium-sized. This chain uses TRBV20-1 with TRBJ2-7; tentative D call: TRBD1 (5 bases). CDR1 DFQATT and CDR2 SNEGSKA come from the germline V gene (reference sequence). This CDR3 region has 15 residues. V lost 7 bases and J 0 bases, leaving 19 bases between the germline ends. CDR3 protein: CSVPTRGRGSYEQYF. In nucleotides, the CDR3 is TGCAGTGTCCCGACAAGAGGAAGGGGCTCCTACGAGCAGTACTTC.

At least ten counts were recorded for this clonotype. The V gene is TRBV9, the J gene TRBJ2-3, with D unclear. The V end was cut by 0 bases, the J end by 2 bases, with 7 bases between. From germline, CDR1 is SGDLS and CDR2 YYNGEE. CDR3 length equals 14 residues. The CDR3 protein is CASSVAWTTDTQYF. The CDR3 bases are TGTGCCAGCAGCGTAGCATGGACCACAGATACGCAGTATTTT. Looking up the rest from reference TRBV9 and TRBJ2-3 gives the full variable domain: DSGVTQTPKHLITATGQRVTLRCSPRSGDLSVYWYQQSLDQGLQFLIQYYNGEERAKGNILERFSAQQFPDLHSELNLSSLELGDSALYFCASSVAWTTDTQYFGPGTRLTVL.

The V and J genes are TRBV9 and TRBJ2-7; no definite D call. Germline lookup yields CDR1 SGDLS and CDR2 YYNGEE. The CDR3 runs to 14 residues. Trimming pared 0 bases from V and 4 bases from J, leaving 11 bases between. Here the CDR3 DNA reads TGTGCCAGCAGCGTAGAGGACGGAGCGTACGAGCAGTACTTC. Its protein is CASSVEDGAYEQYF.

The gene calls are TRBV6-5 and TRBJ2-7; 7 bases align to TRBD2. CDR1 MNHEY and CDR2 SVGAGI come from the germline V gene. The CDR3 has 15 amino acids. V gave up 0 bases and J gave up 1 base; unmatched junction bases: 3. The CDR3 coding sequence is TGTGCCAGCAGTTACTCCTTGGGAGGGTCCTACGAGCAGTACTTC. Protein product: CASSYSLGGSYEQYF.

The rearrangement uses TRBV12-3 or TRBV12-4 and TRBJ1-1; D gene ambiguous. The V end lost 1 base, the J end lost 7 bases, and 10 bases lay between the germline ends. The CDR3 covers 13 residues. In nucleotides, the CDR3 is TGTGCCAGCAGTTTAGGGCCAGCCCATGAAGCTTTCTTT. It translates to CASSLGPAHEAFF.

This clonotype was found a few times. V is TRBV25-1 and J is TRBJ2-7; 8 positions agree with TRBD2. Trimming took 6 bases from V and 3 from J; bases not matched to a gene: 10. Germline CDR1 reads MGHDK; CDR2 reads SYGVNS. The CDR3 extends over 15 amino acids. The CDR3 protein is CASSPNSGTHYEQYF. The CDR3 DNA reads TGTGCCAGCAGCCCCAATAGCGGGACTCACTACGAGCAGTACTTC.

This clonotype occurred many times. Here the CDR3 reads CASSLTGDEAFF. The CDR3 DNA follows: TGTGCCAGCTCACTCACAGGGGATGAAGCTTTCTTT. This chain connects TRBV18 to TRBJ1-1; TRBD1 matches 7 bases. Germline loops: CDR1 KGHSH, CDR2 LQKENI. This CDR3 comprises 12 residues. V shed 4 bases and J 7 bases; nucleotides not matched to a gene: 3.

This clonotype appeared a few times. This chain connects TRBV3-1 to TRBJ2-7; TRBD2 matches 16 bases. This CDR3 contains 18 residues. V was clipped by 1 base and J by 5 bases; unmatched bases: 8. CDR1 is LGHDT and CDR2 is YNNKEL in the germline V gene (reference sequence). CDR3 sequence (DNA): TGTGCCAGCAGCCAAGGTGGGACTAGCGGGAGGGCTAGCCACGAGCAGTACTTC. Its protein product is CASSQGGTSGRASHEQYF.

This clonotype was seen more than once but under ten times. V usage is TRBV6-5 and J usage is TRBJ1-2, with D hard to call. V was trimmed by 6 bases and J by 7 bases, leaving 18 bases between them. From germline, CDR1 is MNHEY and CDR2 SVGAGI. The CDR3 runs 14 residues. CDR3 region: CASSPSTRTGGYTF. The CDR3 DNA sequence: TGTGCCAGCAGCCCATCGACCCGGACTGGTGGCTACACCTTC.

The rearrangement links TRBV18 to TRBJ1-4; no clear D. Germline CDR1 KGHSH, CDR2 LQKENI. The ends were cut back, 8 bases at V and 0 bases at J, with 13 bases in the middle. This CDR3 has 15 residues. CDR3 bases: TGTGCCAGCCGGGCCATAGTTGCAACTAATGAAAAACTGTTTTTT. Its protein product is CASRAIVATNEKLFF. Drawing the rest from reference TRBV18 and TRBJ1-4, the complete variable domain is NAGVMQNPRHLVRRRGQEARLRCSPMKGHSHVYWYRQLPEEGLKFMVYLQKENIIDESGMPKERFSAEFPKEGPSILRIQQVVRGDSAAYFCASRAIVATNEKLFFGSGTQLSVL.

This clonotype has more than one count but fewer than ten. The gene calls are TRBV19 and TRBJ2-7; D not certain. Per the germline V gene, CDR1 is LNHDA and CDR2 is SQIVND (reference sequence). The CDR3 extends over 12 amino acids. V gave up 6 bases and J gave up 6 bases, with 12 bases separating them. The chain's CDR3 is CASRAGPSEQYF. The CDR3, as DNA: TGTGCCAGTAGAGCAGGTCCAAGCGAGCAGTACTTC.

The chain links TRBV2 to TRBJ1-6; TRBD1 matches 9 bases. The V gene's germline CDR1 is SNHLY and CDR2 FYNNEI. The ends lost 6 bases at V and 10 bases at J; junction bases unmatched: 7. The CDR3 runs to 14 residues. CDR3 bases: TGTGCCAGCAGCTTGGACAGGGGCCTATCACCCCTCCACTTT. Its protein product is CASSLDRGLSPLHF.

The chain recombines TRBV5-1 with TRBJ2-1, with 11 bases aligning to TRBD2. Germline CDR1 reads SGHRS; CDR2 reads YFSETQ. This CDR3 is 17 amino acids long. V dropped 1 base and J dropped 6; count of bases not matched to a gene: 9. CDR3 residues: CASSLLVGTSGRNEQFF. The CDR3 DNA sequence: TGCGCCAGCAGCTTGCTTGTTGGGACTAGCGGTCGCAATGAGCAGTTCTTC.

The chain links TRBV7-9 to TRBJ2-3, with 10 bases aligning to TRBD2. Losses at the gene ends were 3 bases for V and 2 bases for J; bases not matched to a gene: 5. Germline CDR1 and CDR2: SEHNR and FQNEAQ (reference sequence). This CDR3 is built from 16 residues. In nucleotides, the CDR3 is TGTGCCAGCAGCTTCCCCAGCGGGAGGGACACAGATACGCAGTATTTT. It translates to CASSFPSGRDTDTQYF.

The V gene is TRBV7-2, the J gene TRBJ2-1, with no clear D. Germline CDR1 is SGHTA and CDR2 is FQGNSA. The V end lost 2 bases, the J end lost 15 bases, and 14 bases lay between the germline ends. The CDR3 contains 12 residues. The CDR3 DNA reads as TGTGCCAGCAGCTTAATGGCAGTAGATCCGTTCTTC. Translating gives CASSLMAVDPFF.